Included here is one T cell receptor (beta chain) sequence, with context. Data came from immunoSEQ multiplex PCR; TCRdb stores just in-frame clones and leaves some out. This table has about 130,000 clones, around four fifths appearing once. The sample belongs to a study of blood T cell repertoires in COVID-19. Study-wide background: The United States, Italy and Spain supplied acute and convalescent COVID-19 samples.

Sequencing was carried out using peripheral blood. The TCR was taken from a man older than 75 with acute or convalescent COVID-19.

CDR3 coding DNA: TGTGCCAGTAGAAACAGGGTGGGTGAGCAGTACTTC. This encodes CASRNRVGEQYF. The J gene is TRBJ2-7, the V gene TRBV19; possible D gene TRBD1, 6 bases. With 6 bases removed from V and 7 bases from J, the gap between germline ends came to 13 bases. Germline V CDR1 and CDR2: LNHDA, SQIVND (reference sequence). The CDR3 spans 12 residues.